This T cell receptor (beta chain) was observed in a study of siplizumab effects on memory and regulatory T cells. Trimming shortened V by 0 bases and J by 3 bases, and 12 bases separated the two germline ends. Germline loops: CDR1 SGHDT, CDR2 YYEEEE. The CDR3 contains 16 residues. The assay was immunoSEQ multiplex PCR, and TCRdb's table has in-frame clones only and misses some. The sample yields 70,000 to 90,000 clones, approximately 90% seen once. Input material: CD4+ T cells sorted from blood. This receptor was obtained from a human donor in good health. The V gene is TRBV5-6, the J gene TRBJ2-2; weak D call: TRBD1 (5 bases). Here the CDR3 reads CASSLVFTGDTGELFF. In nucleotides, the CDR3 is TGTGCCAGCAGCTTGGTCTTTACAGGCGACACCGGGGAGCTGTTTTTT.